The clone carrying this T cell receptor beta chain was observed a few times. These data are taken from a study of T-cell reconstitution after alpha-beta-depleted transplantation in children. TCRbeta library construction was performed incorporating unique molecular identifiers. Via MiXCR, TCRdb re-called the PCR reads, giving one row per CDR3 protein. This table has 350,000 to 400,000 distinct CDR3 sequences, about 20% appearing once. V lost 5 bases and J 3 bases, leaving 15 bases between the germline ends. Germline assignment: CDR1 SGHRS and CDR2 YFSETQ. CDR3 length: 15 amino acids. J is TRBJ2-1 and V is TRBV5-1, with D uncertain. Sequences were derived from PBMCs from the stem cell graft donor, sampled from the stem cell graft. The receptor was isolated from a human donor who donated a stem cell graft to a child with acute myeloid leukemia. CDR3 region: CASSPPGDNYNEQFF. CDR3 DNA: TGCGCCAGCAGTCCACCGGGTGATAACTACAATGAGCAGTTCTTC.